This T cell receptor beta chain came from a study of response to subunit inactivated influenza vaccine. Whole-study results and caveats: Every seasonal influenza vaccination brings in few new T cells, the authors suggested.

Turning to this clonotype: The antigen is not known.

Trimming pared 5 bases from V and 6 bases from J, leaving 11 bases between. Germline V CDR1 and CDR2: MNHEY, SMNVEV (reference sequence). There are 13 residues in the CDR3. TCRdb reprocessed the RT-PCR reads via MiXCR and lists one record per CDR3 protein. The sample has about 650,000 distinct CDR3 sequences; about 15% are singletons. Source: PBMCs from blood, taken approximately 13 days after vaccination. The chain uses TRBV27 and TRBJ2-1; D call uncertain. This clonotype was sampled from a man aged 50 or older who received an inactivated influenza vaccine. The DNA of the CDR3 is TGTGCCAGCAGTCCAGGTAACAGCAATGAGCAGTTCTTC. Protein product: CASSPGNSNEQFF.